This note documents a single TCR beta chain sequence. The table lists this clonotype with a few counts. Its antigen is not yet known. Being one base from a much bigger clone, this may be a read error. Starting from around 420 ng RNA, TCR libraries were constructed with the Immunoverse kit using molecular barcoded adaptors that cover the alpha/delta and beta/gamma chains. The same RNA used for transcriptome sequencing was used for TCR library preparation. TCR libraries were sequenced on an Illumina HiSeq 4000 with 2 x 150 cycles. The source study handled its data this way. With MiXCR, TCR reads were aligned to human V, D, J and C references and assembled into CDR3 clonotypes, with quality filtering and error correction included. Clonotype counts and gene usage diversity were analyzed with the tcR package in R. For inspection of raw mapping reads, RNA-seq reads were mapped by STAR aligner version 2.5.3a onto GRCh37 of the human genome. To test how sequencing depth affected the clonotypes detected, IR-seq fastq files were randomly downsampled with Seqtk 1.3. TCRdb applied fastp at Q25 and MiXCR to the public reads, then kept only in-frame beta chains. CDR3 protein sequences are deduplicated, and each keeps its most common genes and DNA. Here the V and J calls rest on TCRdb's processing, not on the authors' analysis. This sample gives roughly 82,000 distinct CDR3 sequences in total; 10% to 15% of them show up just once. In total, the top ten clones hold about 15% of the sample.

From cysteine to phenylalanine, the CDR3 is 16 amino acids long. Only CDR3 DNA is held: 48 bases, read in frame from base 1. In the germline V gene (reference sequence), CDR1 corresponds to DFQATT and CDR2 to SNEGSKA. Bone marrow was sampled from every patient at the time of active disease. Ficoll-Hypaque density gradient centrifugation was used to isolate the bone marrow mononuclear cells. Myeloma plasma cells were removed and CD138-negative cells were obtained by negative selection following labeling with CD138 magnetic microbeads on a MACS separator. Flow cytometry on an Attune NxT with CD138 antibodies was used to check the purity of the isolated cells. Total RNA was extracted using TRIzol reagent and was quantified on a NanoDrop spectrophotometer. For each patient, the CD138-negative bone marrow sample underwent paired RNA-seq and IR-seq. This sample stems from a study of read filtering for tumor transcriptome and immune sequencing (dated by TCRdb to between 2020 and 2021). At the level of the whole study: The cohort consisted of some 17 male and roughly 15 female patients, with a mean age of about 66 years and an age range of about 47 to 90. Per sample, about 4.05 to 10.27 million TCR-region mapped reads were obtained with IR-seq, compared with only about 80 to 1273 with RNA-seq. The study compared TCR repertoires from targeted immune repertoire sequencing and bulk whole-transcriptome sequencing run on the same bone marrow samples. By revised international staging, roughly eight patients were R-ISS I, 15 to 20 were R-ISS II and more than five were R-ISS III. After DNase treatment, whole-transcriptome libraries were prepared using the TruSeq RNA Access Library Prep Kit. A main aim was a read-filtering strategy for immune repertoire data, specifically whether clonotypes supported by a single read should be removed. The full study reports these points: The correlation between IR-seq and RNA-seq shared clonotype proportions rose when single-read clonotypes were removed. The sorted CD138-negative fraction was not purified T cells but a mixed bone marrow immune population. Single-read clonotypes made up about 82% of clonotypes but 3% to 3.5% of total reads in IR-seq, and 74.6% of clonotypes and 40% to 50% of reads in RNA-seq. Compared with RNA-seq, IR-seq captured clonotypes at much higher depth and more reliably, and a smaller IR-seq throughput was enough to identify most shared clonotypes.

This sequence uses TRBV20-1 and TRBJ2-1; TRBD2 is a possible D gene, resting on 6 matching bases. The TCR was taken from a donor at least 40 years old with multiple myeloma. The sequencing input was a population of CD138-negative cells sorted from bone marrow. What the cell subset or site label conveys for this sample: bone marrow mononuclear cells depleted of CD138+ plasma/myeloma cells by negative magnetic selection. The CDR3 protein sequence reads: CSAREVSGQTYDEQFF. The DNA reads TGCAGTGCCAGAGAGGTTAGCGGTCAAACCTACGATGAGCAGTTCTTC.